These 26 T cell receptor beta chains originate from one sample sequenced in a study of T cell responses to AZD1222 COVID-19 vaccine. Libraries were prepared by immunoSEQ multiplex PCR; TCRdb keeps only in-frame clonotypes and omits some of them. The table records 30,000 to 35,000 clones, approximately 90% of them present only once. The specimen was peripheral blood, collected 28 days after the second AZD1222 dose. Receptors originate from an adult who received the AZD1222 COVID-19 vaccine.

This clone was detected only once. This chain joins TRBV5-1 and TRBJ1-6; no definite D call. Germline assignment: CDR1 SGHRS and CDR2 YFSETQ. The CDR3 covers 19 residues. V gave up 0 bases and J gave up 4 bases, with 20 bases separating them. CDR3: CASSLGRCTRSPYNSPLHF. In DNA, the CDR3 is TGCGCCAGCAGCTTGGGTAGGTGTACACGCTCCCCATATAATTCACCCCTCCACTTT.

The chain has TRBV14 and TRBJ2-4; the match to TRBD2 covers 7 bases. Trimming at V came to 2 bases and at J to 6 bases, leaving 7 bases not matched to a gene. This CDR3 is built from 15 residues. Germline CDR1 is SGHDN and CDR2 is FVKESK. The CDR3, as DNA: TGTGCCAGCAGCCAATTAAGCGGGGAGGGAAACATTCAGTACTTC. Translating gives CASSQLSGEGNIQYF.

The V and J genes are TRBV5-4 and TRBJ2-7; D gene ambiguous. Trimming removed 1 base at V and 5 bases at J, with 4 bases between. CDR3 length: 11 residues. Looked up from germline, CDR1 is SGHNT and CDR2 is YYREEE (reference sequence). In DNA, the CDR3 is TGTGCCAGCAGCTTGTCTAACGAGCAGTACTTC. It is translated as CASSLSNEQYF.

The V and J genes are TRBV30 and TRBJ2-3, with a possible D match to TRBD1 (6 bases). CDR1 GTSNPN and CDR2 SVGIG come from the germline V gene (reference sequence). V was clipped by 0 bases and J by 6 bases, with 10 bases between them. The CDR3 sequence is 13 residues long. For the CDR3, the DNA is TGTGCCTGGAGTGTTTTAAGGGGGGATACGCAGTATTTT. Amino acids: CAWSVLRGDTQYF.

The chain combines TRBV7-6 with TRBJ2-1, with D tentatively TRBD2 (6 bases). The germline V and J ends were trimmed by 5 bases and 8 bases, with 16 bases remaining between them. The CDR3 spans 14 residues. Per the germline V gene, CDR1 is SGHVS and CDR2 is FNYEAQ. CDR3 coding DNA: TGTGCCAGCAGCCTCGGGGGAGGTGGCGATGAGCAGTTCTTC. It translates to CASSLGGGGDEQFF. Full variable domain (remainder filled in from reference TRBV7-6 and TRBJ2-1): GAGVSQSPRYKVTKRGQDVALRCDPISGHVSLYWYRQALGQGPEFLTYFNYEAQQDKSGLPNDRFSAERPEGSISTLTIQRTEQRDSAMYRCASSLGGGGDEQFFGPGTRLTVL.

V usage is TRBV4-2 and J usage is TRBJ1-1; possible D gene TRBD1, 6 bases. V lost 3 bases and J 3 bases, leaving 11 bases between the germline ends. From germline, CDR1 is LGHNA and CDR2 YNFKEQ. CDR3 length: 14 residues. The CDR3 bases are TGTGCCAGCAGCCACAGGGCAGGGGACACTGAAGCTTTCTTT. This translates into CASSHRAGDTEAFF.

The V call is TRBV3-1 (or the pseudogene TRBV3-2), the J call TRBJ2-5; D gene uncertain. CDR3 length equals 11 residues. Trimming stripped 3 bases from V and 6 bases from J, with 5 bases between. Germline V lookup: CDR1 LGHDT, CDR2 YNNKEL (reference sequence). The CDR3 nucleotides read TGTGCCAGCAGCCACCTCAAGACCCAGTACTTC. It translates to CASSHLKTQYF.

This sequence joins TRBV7-2 and TRBJ2-5; D possibly corresponds to TRBD2 (6 bases). Germline-derived CDR1 and CDR2 are SGHTA and FQGNSA. The CDR3 extends over 17 amino acids. V shed 5 bases and J shed 5 bases, with 24 bases lying between them. In DNA form, the CDR3 reads TGTGCCAGCAGCCGCCCTGGCGGGGCCGGGGCATGGGAGACCCAGTACTTC. Its translation is CASSRPGGAGAWETQYF.

The V call is TRBV5-1, the J call TRBJ1-1, with D possibly matching TRBD1 (5 bases). CDR3 length: 14 residues. The germline V gene encodes CDR1 SGHRS and CDR2 YFSETQ. The V end lost 4 bases, the J end lost 5 bases, and 15 bases lay between the germline ends. This CDR3 is CASSRRGDRTEAFF. The CDR3 DNA reads as TGCGCCAGCAGCCGGAGGGGAGATAGGACTGAAGCTTTCTTT. Combining the CDR3 with reference TRBV5-1 and TRBJ1-1 gives the whole variable domain KAGVTQTPRYLIKTRGQQVTLSCSPISGHRSVSWYQQTPGQGLQFLFEYFSETQRNKGNFPGRFSGRQFSNSRSEMNVSTLELGDSALYLCASSRRGDRTEAFFGQGTRLTVV.

The V gene is TRBV4-1, the J gene TRBJ2-3; 8 bases line up with TRBD1. Trimming took 2 bases from V and 4 from J; bases not matched to a gene: 8. CDR3 length: 16 amino acids. Germline loops: CDR1 MGHRA, CDR2 YSYEKL. The CDR3 DNA follows: TGCGCCAGCAGCCAACCGGACAGGGTTCGCCCAGATACGCAGTATTTT. Amino acid sequence: CASSQPDRVRPDTQYF.

The rearrangement joins TRBV29-1 to TRBJ1-5; D may be TRBD1 (6 bases). Germline V CDR1 and CDR2: SQVTM, ANQGSEA. The CDR3 covers 14 residues. Trimming cost V 7 bases and J 5 bases, with 18 bases left between them. The CDR3 DNA sequence: TGCAGCGCTTCAGAGGGGGGCCAAGATCAGCCCCAGCATTTT. Translating gives CSASEGGQDQPQHF.

This chain uses TRBV3-1 (or the pseudogene TRBV3-2) with TRBJ2-7; possibly TRBD1 or TRBD2 for D (5 bases each). V lost 4 bases and J 4 bases, leaving 14 bases between the germline ends. The CDR3 covers 14 residues. Germline V gene lookup returns CDR1 LGHDT and CDR2 YNNKEL (reference sequence). CDR3 amino acids: CASSLVAGSYEQYF. CDR3 nucleotides: TGTGCCAGCAGCCTCGTCGCAGGGAGTTACGAGCAGTACTTC.

The chain uses TRBV7-9 and TRBJ2-7, with 8 nucleotides matching TRBD2. CDR1 is SEHNR and CDR2 is FQNEAQ in the germline V gene (reference sequence). There are 19 residues in the CDR3. Trimming cost V 5 bases and J 0 bases; bases outside gene matches: 18. The CDR3 loop reads CASSPLLAVTPQSSYEQYF. CDR3 coding DNA: TGTGCCAGCAGCCCTTTACTAGCGGTTACGCCTCAAAGCTCCTACGAGCAGTACTTC.

For this clone: One junction end does not reproduce the germline sequence, and a read error may be involved. This chain connects TRBV20-1 to TRBJ1-2; D gene ambiguous. Germline loops: CDR1 DFQATT, CDR2 SNEGSKA (reference sequence). The CDR3 has 10 residues. The CDR3 DNA reads as TGCAGCGCTAAAACCTATGGCTACACCTTC. Protein product: CSAKTYGYTF.

The genes are TRBV6-5 and TRBJ2-5; no reliable D call. Trimming took off 2 bases at V and 4 bases at J, with 11 bases between the two ends. In germline, CDR1 is MNHEY, CDR2 SVGAGI. This CDR3 is built from 14 residues. Here the CDR3 DNA reads TGTGCCAGCAGTTACGGTGCAGGAATAGAGACCCAGTACTTC. It specifies CASSYGAGIETQYF.

This clone was picked up one time. The chain is built from TRBV11-2 and TRBJ1-2, with 8 bases that match TRBD1. The CDR3 length is 12 residues. Germline lookup yields CDR1 SGHAT and CDR2 FQNNGV. V lost 5 bases to trimming and J lost 9 bases; unmatched junction nucleotides: 5. CDR3 amino acids: CASSPGQGSYTF. CDR3 DNA: TGTGCCAGCAGCCCCGGACAGGGTAGCTACACCTTC. Full variable domain (missing parts from reference TRBV11-2 and TRBJ1-2): EAGVAQSPRYKIIEKRQSVAFWCNPISGHATLYWYQQILGQGPKLLIQFQNNGVVDDSQLPKDRFSAERLKGVDSTLKIQPAKLEDSAVYLCASSPGQGSYTFGSGTRLTVV.

The chain has TRBV18 and TRBJ2-2; 10 nucleotides align to TRBD1. The CDR3 extends over 16 amino acids. The V and J ends lost 2 bases and 4 bases, in that order; junction bases with no gene match: 4. Germline lookup yields CDR1 KGHSH and CDR2 LQKENI. The CDR3 DNA is TGTGCCAGCTCACCATACCGGACAGGGGGCACCGGGGAGCTGTTTTTT. Translated, it gives CASSPYRTGGTGELFF.

J is TRBJ1-5 and V is TRBV30; 8 bases align to TRBD1. Per the germline V gene, CDR1 is GTSNPN and CDR2 is SVGIG (reference sequence). With 5 bases clipped from V and 2 bases from J, the junction kept 14 bases outside the gene matches. The CDR3 is made up of 17 amino acids. The CDR3 is CAWAPQGGWLGNQPQHF. The CDR3 DNA sequence: TGTGCCTGGGCTCCACAGGGGGGTTGGCTCGGCAATCAGCCCCAGCATTTT. Complete variable domain (other parts from reference TRBV30 and TRBJ1-5): SQTIHQWPATLVQPVGSPLSLECTVEGTSNPNLYWYRQAAGRGLQLLFYSVGIGQISSEVPQNLSASRPQDRQFILSSKKLLLSDSGFYLCAWAPQGGWLGNQPQHFGDGTRLSIL.

The V and J genes are TRBV10-2 and TRBJ2-5; D possibly corresponds to TRBD1 (7 bases). Germline assignment: CDR1 WSHSY and CDR2 SAAADI. The CDR3 consists of 17 residues. Trimming pared 2 bases from V and 4 bases from J, leaving 20 bases between. The CDR3 protein is CASSEGSSGGGGETQYF. The CDR3 DNA follows: TGCGCCAGCAGTGAGGGGAGTTCAGGGGGAGGTGGAGAGACCCAGTACTTC.

The rearrangement joins TRBV19 to TRBJ2-1; 10 bases map to TRBD2. In germline, CDR1 is LNHDA, CDR2 SQIVND (reference sequence). The CDR3 has 16 amino acids. V was pared by 5 bases and J by 7 bases, with 11 bases of the junction left unmatched. The CDR3 bases are TGTGCCAGTAGTCTCGGACTAGCGGTCGATTCTAATGAGCAGTTCTTC. As protein: CASSLGLAVDSNEQFF. Supplemented by reference TRBV19 and TRBJ2-1, the full variable domain reads DGGITQSPKYLFRKEGQNVTLSCEQNLNHDAMYWYRQDPGQGLRLIYYSQIVNDFQKGDIAEGYSVSREKKESFPLTVTSAQKNPTAFYLCASSLGLAVDSNEQFFGPGTRLTVL.

The rearrangement uses TRBV4-1 and TRBJ1-1; no clear D. The V and J ends lost 0 bases and 0 bases respectively, with 8 bases between them. Per the germline V gene, CDR1 is MGHRA and CDR2 is YSYEKL. The CDR3 extends over 15 amino acids. Here the CDR3 DNA reads TGCGCCAGCAGCCAAGATAGGCAGATGAACACTGAAGCTTTCTTT. Amino acid sequence: CASSQDRQMNTEAFF.

This chain's CDR3 is CASSLFKVGQPQHF. CDR3 bases: TGTGCCAGCAGTTTATTCAAGGTCGGTCAGCCCCAGCATTTT. V and J are TRBV28 and TRBJ1-5; D is unresolved. The CDR3 spans 14 residues. Germline V lookup: CDR1 MDHEN, CDR2 SYDVKM. Trimming removed 1 base from V and 6 bases from J, with 10 bases in between.

There are a few counts of this clone. The chain joins TRBV28 to TRBJ1-2; D unresolved. This CDR3 is 15 amino acids long. Trimming removed 6 bases from V and 2 bases from J, with 16 bases in between. From germline, CDR1 is MDHEN and CDR2 SYDVKM. As DNA, the CDR3 is TGTGCCAGCAGCCCTGCCACGTTAATAAACTATGGCTACACCTTC. Its protein product is CASSPATLINYGYTF.

The V call is TRBV5-1, the J call TRBJ2-1, with a tentative D call TRBD2 (6 bases). This CDR3 is 16 amino acids long. The germline gives CDR1 SGHRS, CDR2 YFSETQ. The V end lost 0 bases, the J end lost 0 bases, and 10 bases lay between the germline ends. The CDR3 DNA sequence: TGCGCCAGCAGCTTGGGGGACTTTAGCTCCTACAATGAGCAGTTCTTC. It codes for CASSLGDFSSYNEQFF.

This clone was recorded a few times. The chain employs TRBV10-2 and TRBJ2-7; no definite D call. V gave up 6 bases and J gave up 1 base, with 7 bases separating them. The CDR3 is 12 residues long. In germline, CDR1 is WSHSY, CDR2 SAAADI. CDR3 residues: CASRENSYEQYF. CDR3 nucleotides: TGCGCCAGCAGGGAAAATTCCTACGAGCAGTACTTC.

This clone appeared once. The chain has TRBV19 and TRBJ1-5, with 9 bases fitting TRBD1. This CDR3 contains 15 residues. After removal of 10 bases from V and 2 bases from J, the junction contained 9 bases not matched to a gene. Germline CDR1 and CDR2: LNHDA and SQIVND (reference sequence). DNA of the CDR3: TGTGCCACCGCCATGGGACAGGGTGGCAATCAGCCCCAGCATTTT. Amino acids: CATAMGQGGNQPQHF.